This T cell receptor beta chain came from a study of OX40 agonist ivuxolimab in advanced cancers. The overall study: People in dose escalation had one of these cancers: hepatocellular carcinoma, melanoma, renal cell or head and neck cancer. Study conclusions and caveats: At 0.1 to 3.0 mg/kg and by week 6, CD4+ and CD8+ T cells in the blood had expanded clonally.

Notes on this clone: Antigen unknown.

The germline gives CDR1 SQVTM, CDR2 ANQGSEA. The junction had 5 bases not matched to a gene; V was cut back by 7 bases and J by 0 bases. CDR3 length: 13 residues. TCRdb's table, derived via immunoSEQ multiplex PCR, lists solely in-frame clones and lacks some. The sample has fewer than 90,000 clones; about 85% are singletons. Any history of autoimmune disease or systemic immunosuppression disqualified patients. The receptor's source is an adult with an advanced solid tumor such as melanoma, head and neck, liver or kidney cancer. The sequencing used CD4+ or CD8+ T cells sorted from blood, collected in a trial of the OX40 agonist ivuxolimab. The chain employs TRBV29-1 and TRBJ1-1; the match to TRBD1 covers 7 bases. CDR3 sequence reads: CSATGQLNTEAFF. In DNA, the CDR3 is TGCAGCGCTACGGGACAGCTGAACACTGAAGCTTTCTTT.